This TCR beta chain appears in the sequencing data of a study of T cells in tuberculosis. Study details: In South Africa, adults with active tuberculosis were compared with IGRA-negative and latently infected IGRA-positive adolescents. Study-wide results and limits: Smaller distances to GMM-specific TCRs suggested their expansion in active tuberculosis. Active tuberculosis patients had shorter CDR3-alpha; the beta difference was nonsignificant.

CDR3 length: 14 amino acids. The V and J ends lost 3 bases and 3 bases respectively, with 12 bases between them. Germline-derived CDR1 and CDR2 are SGHNT and YENEEA. To note about this clone: Its specificity is not known.

Clones were sequenced by immunoSEQ multiplex PCR, and TCRdb holds only the in-frame ones, with some missing. The sample lists tens of thousands of clones, approximately 93% occurring once. The clonotype comes from a donor aged 10-29 years with latent tuberculosis or without tuberculosis infection. Sequencing input: PBMCs. The J gene is TRBJ2-7, the V gene TRBV11-3, with D tentatively TRBD1 (6 bases). CDR3 in DNA: TGTGCCAGCAGCTTGCCGGGACACCACTACGAGCAGTACTTC. This sequence encodes CASSLPGHHYEQYF.